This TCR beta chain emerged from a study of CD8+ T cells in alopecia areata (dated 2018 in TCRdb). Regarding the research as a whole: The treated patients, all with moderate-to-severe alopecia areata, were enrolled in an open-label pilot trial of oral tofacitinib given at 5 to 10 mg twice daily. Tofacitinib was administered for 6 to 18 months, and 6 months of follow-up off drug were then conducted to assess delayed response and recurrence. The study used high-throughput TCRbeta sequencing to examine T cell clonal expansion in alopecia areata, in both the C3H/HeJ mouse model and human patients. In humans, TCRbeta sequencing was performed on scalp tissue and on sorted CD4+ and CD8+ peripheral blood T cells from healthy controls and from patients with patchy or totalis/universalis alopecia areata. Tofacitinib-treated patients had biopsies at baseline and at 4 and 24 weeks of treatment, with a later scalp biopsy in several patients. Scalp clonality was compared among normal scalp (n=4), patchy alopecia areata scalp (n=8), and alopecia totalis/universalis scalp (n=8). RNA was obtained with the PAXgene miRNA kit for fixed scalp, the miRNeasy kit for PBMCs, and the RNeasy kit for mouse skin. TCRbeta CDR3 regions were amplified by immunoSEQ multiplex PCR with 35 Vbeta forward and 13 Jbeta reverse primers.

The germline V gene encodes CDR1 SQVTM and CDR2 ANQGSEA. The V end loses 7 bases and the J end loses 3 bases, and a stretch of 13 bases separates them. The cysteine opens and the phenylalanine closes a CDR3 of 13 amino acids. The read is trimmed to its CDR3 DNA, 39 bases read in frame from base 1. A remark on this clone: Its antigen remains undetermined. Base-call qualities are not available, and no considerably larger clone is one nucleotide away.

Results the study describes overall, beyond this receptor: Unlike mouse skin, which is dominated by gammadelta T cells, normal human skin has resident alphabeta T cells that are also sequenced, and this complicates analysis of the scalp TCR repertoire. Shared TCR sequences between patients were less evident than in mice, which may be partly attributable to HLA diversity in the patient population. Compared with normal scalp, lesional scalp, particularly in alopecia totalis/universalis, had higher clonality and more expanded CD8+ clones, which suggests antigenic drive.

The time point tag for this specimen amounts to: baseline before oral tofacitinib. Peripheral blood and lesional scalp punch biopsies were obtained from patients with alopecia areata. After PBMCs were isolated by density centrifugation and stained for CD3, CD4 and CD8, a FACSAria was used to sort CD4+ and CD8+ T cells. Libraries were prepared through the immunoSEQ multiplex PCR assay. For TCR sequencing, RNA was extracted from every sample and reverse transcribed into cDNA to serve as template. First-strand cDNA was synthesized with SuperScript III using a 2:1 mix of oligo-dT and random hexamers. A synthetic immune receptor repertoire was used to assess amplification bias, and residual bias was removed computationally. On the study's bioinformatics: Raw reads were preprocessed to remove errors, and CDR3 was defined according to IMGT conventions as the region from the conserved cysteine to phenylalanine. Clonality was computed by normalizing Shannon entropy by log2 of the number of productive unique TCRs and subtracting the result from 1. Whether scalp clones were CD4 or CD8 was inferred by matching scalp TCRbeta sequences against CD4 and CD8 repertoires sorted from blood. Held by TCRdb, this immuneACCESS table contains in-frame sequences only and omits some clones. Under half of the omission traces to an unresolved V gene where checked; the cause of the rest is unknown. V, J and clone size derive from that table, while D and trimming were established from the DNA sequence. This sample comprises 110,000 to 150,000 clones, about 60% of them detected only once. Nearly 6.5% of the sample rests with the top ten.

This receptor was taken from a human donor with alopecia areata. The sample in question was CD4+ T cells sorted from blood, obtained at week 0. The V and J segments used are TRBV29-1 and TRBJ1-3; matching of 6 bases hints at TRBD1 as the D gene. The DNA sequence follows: TGCAGCGCGAGGGGGGAGAATGGAAACACCATATATTTT. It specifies CSARGENGNTIYF.